This TCR beta chain was recorded in a study of blood T cell repertoires in COVID-19. Background on the study: PBMCs, B-cell-depleted T cells, or T cells provided the cDNA or gDNA that made up the material.

Sequencing used immunoSEQ multiplex PCR; TCRdb keeps in-frame clones, though not all of them. The sample has approximately 150,000 clones, 65% to 85% seen once. Germline V lookup: CDR1 ENHRY, CDR2 SYGVKD. V shed 2 bases, J shed 4 bases, and the junction held 3 bases outside the gene matches. This CDR3 contains 15 residues. This TCR derives from a man in his sixties with active or convalescent COVID-19. The V call is TRBV10-3, the J call TRBJ1-5; TRBD1 matches at 9 bases. Sequencing was done on a sample of peripheral blood. CDR3 sequence (DNA): TGTGCCATCAGTGAGGGACAGGGGTCGAATCAGCCCCAGCATTTT. Translating it yields CAISEGQGSNQPQHF.